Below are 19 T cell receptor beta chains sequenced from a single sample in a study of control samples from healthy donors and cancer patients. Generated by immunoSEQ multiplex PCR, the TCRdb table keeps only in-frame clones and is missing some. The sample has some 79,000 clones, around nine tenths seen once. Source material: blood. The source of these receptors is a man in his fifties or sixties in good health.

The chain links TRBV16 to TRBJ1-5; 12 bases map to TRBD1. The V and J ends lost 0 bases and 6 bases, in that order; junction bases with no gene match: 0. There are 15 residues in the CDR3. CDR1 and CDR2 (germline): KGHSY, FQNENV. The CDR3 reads CASSQSGQGAQPQHF. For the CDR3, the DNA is TGTGCCAGCAGCCAATCGGGACAGGGGGCTCAGCCCCAGCATTTT.

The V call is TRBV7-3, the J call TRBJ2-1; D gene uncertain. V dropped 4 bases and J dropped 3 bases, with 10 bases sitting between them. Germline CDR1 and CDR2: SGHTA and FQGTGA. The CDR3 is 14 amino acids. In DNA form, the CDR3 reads TGTGCCAGCAGCTCTAGAACAGACTACAATGAGCAGTTCTTC. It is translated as CASSSRTDYNEQFF.

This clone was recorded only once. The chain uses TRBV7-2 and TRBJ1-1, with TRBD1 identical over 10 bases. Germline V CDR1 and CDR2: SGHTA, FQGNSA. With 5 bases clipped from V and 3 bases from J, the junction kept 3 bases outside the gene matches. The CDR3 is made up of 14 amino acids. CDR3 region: CASSPTGGYTEAFF. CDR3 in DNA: TGTGCCAGCAGCCCGACAGGGGGCTACACTGAAGCTTTCTTT.

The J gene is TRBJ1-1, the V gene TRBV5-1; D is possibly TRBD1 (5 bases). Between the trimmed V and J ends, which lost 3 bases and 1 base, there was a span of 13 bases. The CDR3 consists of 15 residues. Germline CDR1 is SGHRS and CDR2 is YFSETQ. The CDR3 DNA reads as TGCGCCAGCAGCTCGGAGGGACCCAGGAACACTGAAGCTTTCTTT. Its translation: CASSSEGPRNTEAFF.

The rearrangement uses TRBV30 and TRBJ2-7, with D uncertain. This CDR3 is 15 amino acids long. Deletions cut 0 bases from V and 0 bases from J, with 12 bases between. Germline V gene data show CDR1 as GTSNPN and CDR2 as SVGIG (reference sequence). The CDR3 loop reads CAWSVGSSSSYEQYF. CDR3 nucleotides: TGTGCCTGGAGTGTCGGCAGTTCGAGCTCCTACGAGCAGTACTTC.

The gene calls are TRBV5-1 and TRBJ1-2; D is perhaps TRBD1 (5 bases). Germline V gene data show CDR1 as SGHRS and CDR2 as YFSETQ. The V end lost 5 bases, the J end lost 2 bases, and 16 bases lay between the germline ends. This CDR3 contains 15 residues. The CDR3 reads CASSDTSGVNYGYTF. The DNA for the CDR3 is TGCGCCAGCAGTGATACTTCGGGGGTGAACTATGGCTACACCTTC.

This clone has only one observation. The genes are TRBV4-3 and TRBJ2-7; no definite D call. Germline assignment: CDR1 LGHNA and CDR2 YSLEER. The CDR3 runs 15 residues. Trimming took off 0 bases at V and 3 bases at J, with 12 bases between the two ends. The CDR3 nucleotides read TGCGCCAGCAGCCAAGATGTCGGTACTCTCTACGAGCAGTACTTC. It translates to CASSQDVGTLYEQYF.

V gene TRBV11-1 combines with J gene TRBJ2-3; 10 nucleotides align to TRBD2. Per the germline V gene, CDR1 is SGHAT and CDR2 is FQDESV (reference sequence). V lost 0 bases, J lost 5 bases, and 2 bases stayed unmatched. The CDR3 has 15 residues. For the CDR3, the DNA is TGTGCCAGCAGCTTAGCATGGACTAGCGGAGATACGCAGTATTTT. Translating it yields CASSLAWTSGDTQYF.

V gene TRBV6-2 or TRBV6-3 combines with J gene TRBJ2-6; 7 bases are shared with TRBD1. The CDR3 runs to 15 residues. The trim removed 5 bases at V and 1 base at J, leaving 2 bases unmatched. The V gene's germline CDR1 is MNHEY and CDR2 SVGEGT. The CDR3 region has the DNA TGTGCCAGCAGTATACAGGGGTCTGGGGCCAACGTCCTGACTTTC. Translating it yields CASSIQGSGANVLTF.

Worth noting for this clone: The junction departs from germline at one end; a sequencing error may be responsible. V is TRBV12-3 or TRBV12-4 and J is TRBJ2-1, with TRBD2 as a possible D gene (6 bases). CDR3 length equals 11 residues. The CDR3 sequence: CASSFGSGGVF. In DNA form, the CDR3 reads TGTGCCAGCAGTTTCGGTAGCGGTGGCGTCTTC.

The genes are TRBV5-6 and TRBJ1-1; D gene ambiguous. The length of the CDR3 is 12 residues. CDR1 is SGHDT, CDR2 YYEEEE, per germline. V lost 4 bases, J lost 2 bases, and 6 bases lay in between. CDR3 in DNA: TGTGCCAGCAGCCAAGGAAACACTGAAGCTTTCTTT. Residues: CASSQGNTEAFF.

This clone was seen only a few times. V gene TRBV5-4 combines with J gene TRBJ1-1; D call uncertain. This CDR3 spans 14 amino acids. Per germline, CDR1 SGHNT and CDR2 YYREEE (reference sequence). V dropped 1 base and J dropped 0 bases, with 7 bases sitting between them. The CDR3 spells CASSLLAMNTEAFF. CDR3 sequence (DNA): TGTGCCAGCAGCTTGCTAGCGATGAACACTGAAGCTTTCTTT.

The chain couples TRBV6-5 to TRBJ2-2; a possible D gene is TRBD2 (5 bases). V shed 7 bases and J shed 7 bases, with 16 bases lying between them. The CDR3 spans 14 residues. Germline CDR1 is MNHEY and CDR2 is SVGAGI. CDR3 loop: CASIQDLQFGELFF. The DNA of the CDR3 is TGTGCCAGCATCCAGGACTTACAGTTCGGGGAGCTGTTTTTT.

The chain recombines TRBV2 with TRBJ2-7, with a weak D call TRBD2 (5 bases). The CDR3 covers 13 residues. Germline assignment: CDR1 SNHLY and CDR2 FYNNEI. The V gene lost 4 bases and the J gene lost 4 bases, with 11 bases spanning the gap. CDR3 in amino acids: CASSVGLKYEQYF. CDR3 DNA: TGTGCCAGCAGTGTAGGACTTAAATACGAGCAGTACTTC.

The DNA of the CDR3 is TGTGCCAGCAGTTTATCTGGGCGCAGGGAGAACACTGAAGCTTTCTTT. The encoded protein is CASSLSGRRENTEAFF. The chain joins TRBV28 to TRBJ1-1, with TRBD1 as a possible D gene (5 bases). This CDR3 is built from 16 residues. V was trimmed by 1 base and J by 1 base, leaving 13 bases between them. Germline V gives CDR1 MDHEN, CDR2 SYDVKM.

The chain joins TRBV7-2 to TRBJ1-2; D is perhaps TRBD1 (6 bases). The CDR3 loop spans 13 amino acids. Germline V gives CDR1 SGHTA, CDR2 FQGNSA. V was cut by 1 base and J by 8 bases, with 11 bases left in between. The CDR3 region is CASSLDRVLGYTF. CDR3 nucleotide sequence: TGTGCCAGCAGCTTAGACAGGGTATTAGGCTACACCTTC.

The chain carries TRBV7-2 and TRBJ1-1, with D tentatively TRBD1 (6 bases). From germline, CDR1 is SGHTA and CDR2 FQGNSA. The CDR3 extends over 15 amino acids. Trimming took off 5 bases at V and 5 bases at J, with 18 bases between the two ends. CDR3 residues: CASSPRRGANTEAFF. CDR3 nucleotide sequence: TGTGCCAGCAGCCCACGAAGGGGGGCTAATACTGAAGCTTTCTTT.

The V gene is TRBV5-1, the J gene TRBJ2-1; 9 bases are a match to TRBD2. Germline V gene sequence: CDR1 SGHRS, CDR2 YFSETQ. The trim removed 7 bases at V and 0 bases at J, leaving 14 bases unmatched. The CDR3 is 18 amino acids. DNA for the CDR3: TGCGCCAGCGCCTACTTCTCTAGCGGGGATTTCTCCTACAATGAGCAGTTCTTC. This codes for CASAYFSSGDFSYNEQFF.

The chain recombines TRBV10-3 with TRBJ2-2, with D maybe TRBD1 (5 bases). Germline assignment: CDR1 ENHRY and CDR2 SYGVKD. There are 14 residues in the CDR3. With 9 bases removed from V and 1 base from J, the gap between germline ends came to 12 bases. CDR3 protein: CAIKLGQNTGELFF. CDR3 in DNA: TGTGCCATAAAGTTGGGGCAGAACACCGGGGAGCTGTTTTTT.